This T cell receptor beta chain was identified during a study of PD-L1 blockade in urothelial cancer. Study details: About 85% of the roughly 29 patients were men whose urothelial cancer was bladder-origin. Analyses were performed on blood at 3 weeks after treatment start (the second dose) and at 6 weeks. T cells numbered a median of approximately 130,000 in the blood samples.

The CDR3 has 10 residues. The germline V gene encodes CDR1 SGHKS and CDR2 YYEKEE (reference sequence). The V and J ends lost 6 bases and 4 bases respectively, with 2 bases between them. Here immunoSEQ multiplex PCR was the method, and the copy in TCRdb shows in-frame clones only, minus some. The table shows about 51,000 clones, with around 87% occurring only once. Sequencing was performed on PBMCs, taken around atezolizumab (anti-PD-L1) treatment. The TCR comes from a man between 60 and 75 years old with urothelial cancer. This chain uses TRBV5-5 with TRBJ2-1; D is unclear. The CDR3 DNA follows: TGTGCCAGCACGTACAATGAGCAGTTCTTC. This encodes CASTYNEQFF.